The T cell receptor beta chain described here comes from a study of blood T cell repertoires in COVID-19. About the research overall: T cells, B-cell-depleted T cells, or PBMCs supplied cDNA or gDNA.

Methods used by the authors: The authors estimated nucleated cell counts from reference gene primer amplification. This table comes from immunoSEQ multiplex PCR, and its TCRdb copy is limited to in-frame clones, with some not included. V and J calls and clone size are copied from that table; D and trimming were computed from the DNA. The sample yields about 310,000 clones, around 87% seen once. Losses at the gene ends were 3 bases for V and 0 bases for J; bases not matched to a gene: 5. Germline V lookup: CDR1 MDHEN, CDR2 SYDVKM. This CDR3 has 17 residues. The chain employs TRBV28 and TRBJ2-2, with 9 bases identical to TRBD1. This sequence was found in a woman aged 50 to 60 who had recovered from COVID-19. The sequencing input was peripheral blood. The CDR3 DNA reads TGTGCCAGCAGTTTCCCGAGACAGGGGGCGAACACCGGGGAGCTGTTTTTT. Translating gives CASSFPRQGANTGELFF.